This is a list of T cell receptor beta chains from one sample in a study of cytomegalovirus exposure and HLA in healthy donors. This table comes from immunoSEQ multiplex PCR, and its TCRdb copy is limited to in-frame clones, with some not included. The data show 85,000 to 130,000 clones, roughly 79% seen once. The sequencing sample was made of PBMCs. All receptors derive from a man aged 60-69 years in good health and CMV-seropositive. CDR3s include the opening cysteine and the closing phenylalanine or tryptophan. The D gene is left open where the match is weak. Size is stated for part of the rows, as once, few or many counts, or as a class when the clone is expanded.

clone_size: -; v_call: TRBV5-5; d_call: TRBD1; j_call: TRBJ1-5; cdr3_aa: CASSLQGVNQPQHF; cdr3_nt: TGTGCCAGCAGCCTCCAGGGGGTGAATCAGCCCCAGCATTTT
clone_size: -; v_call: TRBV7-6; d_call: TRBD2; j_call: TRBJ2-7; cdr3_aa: CASSPSPTSGGRAEQYF; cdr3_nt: TGTGCCAGCAGCCCCTCCCCCACTAGCGGGGGCCGAGCAGAGCAGTACTTC
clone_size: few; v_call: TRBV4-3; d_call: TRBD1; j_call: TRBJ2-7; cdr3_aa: CASSQGTGGRSYEQYF; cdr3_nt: TGCGCCAGCAGCCAAGGAACAGGGGGCCGGTCCTACGAGCAGTACTTC
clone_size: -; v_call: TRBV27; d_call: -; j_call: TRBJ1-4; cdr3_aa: CASSSPPGEKLFF; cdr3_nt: TGTGCCAGCAGTTCCCCCCCAGGGGAAAAACTGTTTTTT
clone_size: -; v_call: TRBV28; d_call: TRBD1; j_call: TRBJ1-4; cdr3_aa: CASSPTGKASVVEKLFF; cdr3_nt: TGTGCCAGCAGTCCGACAGGGAAGGCTTCAGTGGTTGAAAAACTGTTTTTT
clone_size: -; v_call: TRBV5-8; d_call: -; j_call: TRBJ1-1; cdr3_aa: CASSFGAGIMNTEAFF; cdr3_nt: TGTGCCAGCAGCTTTGGGGCAGGTATCATGAACACTGAAGCTTTCTTT
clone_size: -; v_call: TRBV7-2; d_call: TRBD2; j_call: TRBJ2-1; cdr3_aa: CASSFTSGGRYNEQFF; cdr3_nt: TGTGCCAGCAGCTTTACTAGCGGGGGCAGATACAATGAGCAGTTCTTC
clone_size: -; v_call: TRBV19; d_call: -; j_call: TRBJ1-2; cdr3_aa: CAGGDWYGYTF; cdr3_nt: TGTGCCGGGGGGGACTGGTATGGCTACACCTTC
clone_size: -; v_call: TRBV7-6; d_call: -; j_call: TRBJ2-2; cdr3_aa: CASSLIVSGTATGELFF; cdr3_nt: TGTGCCAGCAGCTTAATCGTTAGCGGAACGGCCACCGGGGAGCTGTTTTTT
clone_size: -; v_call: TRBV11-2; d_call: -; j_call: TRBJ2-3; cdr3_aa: CASSLFRGSTDTQYF; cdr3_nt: TGTGCCAGCAGCTTATTCCGAGGGAGCACAGATACGCAGTATTTT
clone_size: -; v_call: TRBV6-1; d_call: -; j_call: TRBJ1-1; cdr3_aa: CASSEEAGYHAEAFF; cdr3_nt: TGTGCCAGCAGTGAAGAGGCAGGTTATCACGCTGAAGCTTTCTTT
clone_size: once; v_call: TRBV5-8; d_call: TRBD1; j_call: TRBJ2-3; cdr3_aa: CASSRTGWDTDTQYF; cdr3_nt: TGTGCCAGCAGTCGGACAGGGTGGGATACAGATACGCAGTATTTT
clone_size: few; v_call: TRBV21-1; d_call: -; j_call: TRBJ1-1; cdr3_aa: CASPPPENTEAFF; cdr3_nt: TGTGCCAGCCCCCCGCCAGAGAACACTGAAGCTTTCTTT
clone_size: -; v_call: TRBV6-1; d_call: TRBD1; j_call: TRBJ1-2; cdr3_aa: CASSLPGQGAYGYTF; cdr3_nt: TGTGCCAGCAGTCTACCGGGACAGGGGGCTTATGGCTACACCTTC
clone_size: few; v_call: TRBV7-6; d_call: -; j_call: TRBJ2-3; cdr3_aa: CASSRSGLGTDTQYF; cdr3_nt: TGTGCCAGCAGTAGATCAGGTCTGGGCACAGATACGCAGTATTTT
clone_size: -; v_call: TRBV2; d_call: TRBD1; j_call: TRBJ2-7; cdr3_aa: CASNRQGSYEQYF; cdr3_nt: TGTGCCAGCAATAGACAGGGGTCCTACGAGCAGTACTTC
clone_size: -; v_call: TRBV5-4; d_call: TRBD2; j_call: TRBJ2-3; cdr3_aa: CASSPVPQRWGGSTDTQYF; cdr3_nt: TGTGCCAGCAGCCCCGTACCCCAGCGGTGGGGGGGGAGCACAGATACGCAGTATTTT
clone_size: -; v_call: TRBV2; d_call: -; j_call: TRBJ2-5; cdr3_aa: CASSDRETQYF; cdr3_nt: TGTGCCAGCAGTGACCGGGAGACCCAGTACTTC
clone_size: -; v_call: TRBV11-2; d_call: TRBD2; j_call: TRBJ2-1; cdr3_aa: CASSSGTSGGAVWNEQFF; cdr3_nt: TGTGCCAGCAGCTCTGGGACTAGCGGGGGGGCCGTCTGGAATGAGCAGTTCTTC
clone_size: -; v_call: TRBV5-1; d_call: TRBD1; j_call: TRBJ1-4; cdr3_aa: CASSTGTVNEKLFF; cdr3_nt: TGCGCCAGCAGCACCGGGACAGTTAATGAAAAACTGTTTTTT
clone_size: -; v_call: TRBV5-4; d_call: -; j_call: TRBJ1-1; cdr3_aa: CASSRTWNEAFF; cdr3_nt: TGTGCCAGCAGCCGGACATGGAACGAAGCTTTCTTT
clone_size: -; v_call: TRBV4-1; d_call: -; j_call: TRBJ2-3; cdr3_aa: CASSQWTEGGATDTQYF; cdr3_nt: TGCGCCAGCAGCCAATGGACCGAGGGCGGGGCTACAGATACGCAGTATTTT
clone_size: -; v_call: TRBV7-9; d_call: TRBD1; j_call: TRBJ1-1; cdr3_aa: CASRTTGGTEAFF; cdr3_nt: TGTGCCAGCAGAACAACAGGGGGCACTGAAGCTTTCTTT
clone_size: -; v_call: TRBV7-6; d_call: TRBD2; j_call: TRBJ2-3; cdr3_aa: CASSYTVAGLTDTQYF; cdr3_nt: TGTGCCAGCAGCTACACCGTAGCGGGTCTCACAGATACGCAGTATTTT
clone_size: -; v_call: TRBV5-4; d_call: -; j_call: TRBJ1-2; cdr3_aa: CASSLAGRENYGYTF; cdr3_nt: TGTGCCAGCAGCTTGGCCGGGAGGGAGAACTATGGCTACACCTTC
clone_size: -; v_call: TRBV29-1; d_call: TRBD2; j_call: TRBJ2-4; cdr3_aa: CSSLGGAKNIQYF; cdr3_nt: TGCAGCTCCTTGGGGGGGGCCAAAAACATTCAGTACTTC
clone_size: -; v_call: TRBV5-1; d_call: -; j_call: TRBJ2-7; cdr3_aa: CASSLSAGLVYEQYF; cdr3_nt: TGCGCCAGCAGCCTGTCTGCGGGACTGGTCTACGAGCAGTACTTC
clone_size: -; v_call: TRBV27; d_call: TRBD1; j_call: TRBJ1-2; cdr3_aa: CASTDRGENYGYTF; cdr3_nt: TGTGCCAGCACCGACAGGGGAGAAAACTATGGCTACACCTTC